Sequencing of this T cell receptor (beta chain) was carried out in a study of shared clonotypes between healthy human individuals. For each subset, genomic DNA was distributed in equal portions over several immunoSEQ plates. Data came from immunoSEQ multiplex PCR; TCRdb stores just in-frame clones and leaves some out. Here the sample spans approximately 2,300,000 clones, 80% to 95% being singletons. The germline V gene has CDR1 LNHDA and CDR2 SQIVND (reference sequence). With 4 bases removed from V and 5 bases from J, the gap between germline ends came to 14 bases. The CDR3 sequence is 14 residues long. Study results and caveats: Estimated richness values were generally larger in naive subsets than in memory subsets.

A few counts support this clone. Its antigen is unidentified. The chain combines TRBV19 with TRBJ2-5; a possible D gene is TRBD2 (6 bases). Sequencing was performed on naive CD4+ T cells from PBMCs. As to subset: CD45RA+ positively selected. The receptor's source is a man younger than 35 in good health. Some clones in this sample may be carry-over from other donors' samples. The CDR3 coding sequence is TGTGCCAGTAGTACCCGGATGGAGGGGGAGACCCAGTACTTC. It yields the protein CASSTRMEGETQYF.